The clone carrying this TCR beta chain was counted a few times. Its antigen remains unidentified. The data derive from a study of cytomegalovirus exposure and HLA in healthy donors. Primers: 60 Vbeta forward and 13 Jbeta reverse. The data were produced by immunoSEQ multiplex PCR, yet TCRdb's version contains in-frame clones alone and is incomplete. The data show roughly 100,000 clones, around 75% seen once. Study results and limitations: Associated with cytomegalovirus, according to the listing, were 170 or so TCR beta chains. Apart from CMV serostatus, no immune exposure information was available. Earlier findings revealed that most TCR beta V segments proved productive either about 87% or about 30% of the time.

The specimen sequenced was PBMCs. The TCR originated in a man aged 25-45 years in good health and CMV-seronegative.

The CDR3 region is CASSQHQNTEAFF. The CDR3 DNA follows: TGTGCCAGCAGCCAACACCAGAACACTGAAGCTTTCTTT. The V and J genes are TRBV7-2 and TRBJ1-1, with D uncertain. Trimming pared 5 bases from V and 1 base from J, leaving 8 bases between. CDR1 is SGHTA, CDR2 FQGNSA, per germline. The CDR3 runs to 13 residues.